This T cell receptor beta chain was sequenced in a study of blood T cell repertoires in COVID-19. The repertoire was sequenced with immunoSEQ multiplex PCR; TCRdb's copy has only in-frame clones and lacks some. The profile shows 190,000 or so clones, almost 85% of them singletons. The germline CDR1 and CDR2 sequences are KGHSH and LQKENI. CDR3 length: 14 residues. Trimming removed 4 bases at V and 4 bases at J, with 13 bases between. This chain connects TRBV18 to TRBJ1-1; D possibly corresponds to TRBD1 (6 bases). The sequencing sample was made of peripheral blood. The receptor was derived from a human donor with acute or convalescent COVID-19. The donor label of this sample is uncertain. CDR3 DNA sequence: TGTGCCAGCTCACAACAGGGATCCCCCACTGAAGCTTTCTTT. It yields the protein CASSQQGSPTEAFF.